This TCR beta chain was recorded in a study of T-cell memory formation after mild COVID-19. Study in general: TCR clusters mostly belonged to single donors.

CDR3 length: 14 amino acids. V lost 6 bases to trimming and J lost 3 bases, with 9 bases between them. The germline V gene has CDR1 SNHLY and CDR2 FYNNEI. Broader study findings: The finding that pre-infection memory included some responding clones suggested that cross-reactive memory joined.

Each CDR3 protein is one row after TCRdb ran MiXCR on the 5' RACE reads. The sample shows under 550,000 distinct CDR3 sequences, approximately 18% of them seen only once. Turning to this clonotype: Its antigen remains unknown.

This receptor was identified in an adult woman who had mild COVID-19 (a few samples of this study predate the infection). Cell type and time point are not known. The chain has TRBV2 and TRBJ1-6, with D possibly being TRBD1 (6 bases). The sample was PBMCs or a T cell subset sorted from them (not recorded which). CDR3 in DNA: TGTGCCAGCAGGCGAGGGGGCTATAATTCACCCCTCCACTTT. Residues: CASRRGGYNSPLHF.